This entry concerns a single TCR beta chain. The trim removed 5 bases at V and 0 bases at J, leaving 5 bases unmatched. The CDR3 length is 15 residues. Germline lookup yields CDR1 MNHEY and CDR2 SVGAGI. The table came from immunoSEQ multiplex PCR; TCRdb's copy has only in-frame clones and leaves some out. The sample has some 110,000 clones, approximately 74% seen once. This specimen comes from a study of blood T cell repertoires in COVID-19. Study in general: Samples representing acute and convalescent COVID-19 were sourced from the United States, Italy and Spain. T cells, B-cell-depleted T cells, or PBMCs supplied cDNA or gDNA.

Seattle participants joined during active infection and were tracked over time. The receptor's source is an elderly man with COVID-19, enrolled during active disease. This chain connects TRBV6-5 to TRBJ2-5; 8 bases match TRBD1. Input material: peripheral blood. The DNA for the CDR3 is TGTGCCAGCAGTCGACAGGGGTCCTACCAAGAGACCCAGTACTTC. Protein sequence: CASSRQGSYQETQYF.